A selection of T cell receptor beta chains follows, all from one sample in a study of T-cell memory formation after mild COVID-19. TCRdb re-called the 5' RACE reads with MiXCR, one entry per CDR3 protein. The sample has about 400,000 distinct CDR3 sequences; 24% are singletons. Sample: PBMCs or a T cell subset sorted from them (not recorded which). Receptors originate from an adult woman who had mild COVID-19 (a few samples of this study predate the infection). Cell type and time point are not known. Each CDR3 is given with its conserved first and last residue. The D gene is left open where the match is weak. The size entry is marked missing in some rows and otherwise reads once, few, many or a size class.

j_gene: TRBJ1-1; abundance: many; d_gene: TRBD1; v_gene: TRBV5-1; CDR3aa: CASSWTGENTEAFF; CDR3nt: TGCGCCAGCAGCTGGACAGGGGAGAACACTGAAGCTTTCTTT
j_gene: TRBJ1-1; abundance: few; d_gene: TRBD1; v_gene: TRBV30; CDR3aa: CAWSARDTGGNTEAFF; CDR3nt: TGTGCCTGGAGTGCCAGAGATACAGGGGGGAACACTGAAGCTTTCTTT
j_gene: TRBJ2-7; abundance: few; d_gene: -; v_gene: TRBV27; CDR3aa: CASSLGTLPANEQYF; CDR3nt: TGTGCCAGCAGTTTGGGGACCCTCCCCGCCAACGAGCAGTACTTC
j_gene: TRBJ1-2; abundance: -; d_gene: -; v_gene: TRBV11-3; CDR3aa: CASSPTATPNYGYTF; CDR3nt: TGTGCCAGCAGCCCCACAGCAACCCCCAACTATGGCTACACCTTC
j_gene: TRBJ2-3; abundance: once; d_gene: -; v_gene: TRBV6-5; CDR3aa: CASSYSGGVTDTQYF; CDR3nt: TGTGCCAGCAGTTACTCCGGCGGGGTCACAGATACGCAGTATTTT
j_gene: TRBJ2-7; abundance: few; d_gene: -; v_gene: TRBV29-1; CDR3aa: CSVEQRGGLVGEQYF; CDR3nt: TGCAGCGTTGAACAGAGAGGCGGACTTGTTGGCGAGCAGTACTTC
j_gene: TRBJ1-1; abundance: many; d_gene: -; v_gene: TRBV7-2; CDR3aa: CASSPRTNTEAFF; CDR3nt: TGTGCCAGCAGCCCTCGAACGAACACTGAAGCTTTCTTT
j_gene: TRBJ1-6; abundance: -; d_gene: -; v_gene: TRBV6-5; CDR3aa: CASSYSFRADSPLHF; CDR3nt: TGTGCCAGCAGTTACTCGTTTCGGGCAGACTCACCCCTCCACTTT
j_gene: TRBJ2-7; abundance: -; d_gene: -; v_gene: TRBV27; CDR3aa: CASSDDRSSYEQYF; CDR3nt: TGTGCCAGCAGTGATGACAGGAGCTCCTACGAGCAGTACTTC
j_gene: TRBJ2-5; abundance: few; d_gene: -; v_gene: TRBV11-2; CDR3aa: CASSLWALWETQYF; CDR3nt: TGTGCCAGCAGCTTGTGGGCCCTTTGGGAGACCCAGTACTTC
j_gene: TRBJ2-3; abundance: -; d_gene: TRBD2; v_gene: TRBV7-2; CDR3aa: CASSLFHGRADTQYF; CDR3nt: TGTGCCAGCAGCTTATTTCACGGGAGGGCAGATACGCAGTATTTT
j_gene: TRBJ1-2; abundance: few; d_gene: -; v_gene: TRBV5-1; CDR3aa: CASSSQLSGGYTF; CDR3nt: TGCGCCAGCAGCTCACAGTTATCGGGCGGCTACACCTTC
j_gene: TRBJ1-4; abundance: -; d_gene: -; v_gene: TRBV4-1; CDR3aa: CASSQGAREKLFF; CDR3nt: TGCGCCAGCAGCCAGGGGGCGCGGGAAAAACTGTTTTTT
j_gene: TRBJ1-4; abundance: many; d_gene: -; v_gene: TRBV4-3; CDR3aa: CASRERAATNEKLFF; CDR3nt: TGCGCCAGCAGGGAAAGGGCCGCAACTAATGAAAAACTGTTTTTT
j_gene: TRBJ1-1; abundance: -; d_gene: TRBD1; v_gene: TRBV7-9; CDR3aa: CASSKTGGTEAFF; CDR3nt: TGTGCCAGCAGTAAGACAGGGGGCACTGAAGCTTTCTTT
j_gene: TRBJ2-7; abundance: few; d_gene: -; v_gene: TRBV27; CDR3aa: CASSPTPVGLGEQYF; CDR3nt: TGTGCCAGCAGTCCCACTCCGGTCGGGCTTGGGGAGCAGTACTTC
j_gene: TRBJ2-7; abundance: few; d_gene: -; v_gene: TRBV7-2; CDR3aa: CASSLGLTSYEQYF; CDR3nt: TGTGCCAGCAGCTTAGGACTCACATCCTACGAGCAGTACTTC
j_gene: TRBJ1-1; abundance: many; d_gene: -; v_gene: TRBV12-3/TRBV12-4; CDR3aa: CASSLQGNTEAFF; CDR3nt: TGTGCCAGCAGTTTACAGGGGAACACTGAAGCTTTCTTT
j_gene: TRBJ1-1; abundance: few; d_gene: -; v_gene: TRBV4-1; CDR3aa: CASSQGRGANTEAFF; CDR3nt: TGCGCCAGCAGCCAAGGTAGGGGCGCGAACACTGAAGCTTTCTTT
j_gene: TRBJ2-2; abundance: -; d_gene: -; v_gene: TRBV5-1; CDR3aa: CASSYGQPGELFF; CDR3nt: TGCGCCAGCAGCTACGGACAGCCCGGGGAGCTGTTTTTT
j_gene: TRBJ2-5; abundance: -; d_gene: -; v_gene: TRBV15; CDR3aa: CATSRDRAGAETQYF; CDR3nt: TGTGCCACCAGCAGAGATCGGGCAGGGGCAGAGACCCAGTACTTC
j_gene: TRBJ1-2; abundance: -; d_gene: -; v_gene: TRBV7-2; CDR3aa: CASSSQGSVNPNYGYTF; CDR3nt: TGTGCCAGCAGCAGCCAGGGGTCCGTAAATCCAAACTATGGCTACACCTTC
j_gene: TRBJ2-7; abundance: few; d_gene: -; v_gene: TRBV30; CDR3aa: CAYRDTPSLSEQYF; CDR3nt: TGTGCCTATCGGGACACCCCTTCCCTCTCGGAGCAGTACTTC
j_gene: TRBJ2-3; abundance: few; d_gene: -; v_gene: TRBV23-1; CDR3aa: CASSQPDSSSTDTQYF; CDR3nt: TGCGCCAGCAGTCAACCAGACTCCTCTAGCACAGATACGCAGTATTTT
j_gene: TRBJ1-1; abundance: many; d_gene: TRBD1; v_gene: TRBV29-1; CDR3aa: CSVLGQGNTEAFF; CDR3nt: TGCAGCGTCTTAGGACAGGGAAACACTGAAGCTTTCTTT
j_gene: TRBJ2-1; abundance: -; d_gene: TRBD2; v_gene: TRBV4-2; CDR3aa: CASSSTSGGANEQFF; CDR3nt: TGTGCCAGCAGTAGCACTAGCGGGGGGGCAAATGAGCAGTTCTTC
j_gene: TRBJ1-5; abundance: -; d_gene: -; v_gene: TRBV20-1; CDR3aa: CSAGHRVGQPQHF; CDR3nt: TGCAGTGCTGGACACAGGGTGGGCCAGCCCCAGCATTTT
j_gene: TRBJ2-5; abundance: -; d_gene: -; v_gene: TRBV27; CDR3aa: CASSPGQPRRETQYF; CDR3nt: TGTGCCAGCAGTCCCGGACAGCCCCGTCGGGAGACCCAGTACTTC
j_gene: TRBJ1-1; abundance: few; d_gene: TRBD1; v_gene: TRBV28; CDR3aa: CASTQFMDRAPFF; CDR3nt: TGTGCCAGCACCCAGTTTATGGACAGGGCTCCTTTCTTT
j_gene: TRBJ1-2; abundance: many; d_gene: TRBD1; v_gene: TRBV6-4; CDR3aa: CASSATGTGISGYTF; CDR3nt: TGTGCCAGCAGCGCCACCGGGACAGGGATAAGTGGCTACACCTTC
j_gene: TRBJ2-7; abundance: -; d_gene: TRBD2; v_gene: TRBV20-1; CDR3aa: CSARDYGGRSYEQYF; CDR3nt: TGCAGTGCTAGAGATTATGGCGGGAGGAGCTACGAGCAGTACTTC
j_gene: TRBJ2-3; abundance: -; d_gene: TRBD2; v_gene: TRBV29-1; CDR3aa: CSVVPSGVTDTQYF; CDR3nt: TGCAGCGTTGTTCCTAGCGGGGTCACAGATACGCAGTATTTT
j_gene: TRBJ2-1; abundance: -; d_gene: -; v_gene: TRBV3-1; CDR3aa: CASSQAPGPYNEQFF; CDR3nt: TGTGCCAGCAGCCAAGCCCCGGGACCCTACAATGAGCAGTTCTTC
j_gene: TRBJ1-1; abundance: once; d_gene: -; v_gene: TRBV15; CDR3aa: CATQAGERNTEAFF; CDR3nt: TGTGCCACCCAAGCAGGGGAACGGAACACTGAAGCTTTCTTT
j_gene: TRBJ2-2; abundance: many; d_gene: -; v_gene: TRBV5-1; CDR3aa: CASMNRDTGELFF; CDR3nt: TGCGCCAGCATGAACAGGGACACCGGGGAGCTGTTTTTT
j_gene: TRBJ2-7; abundance: many; d_gene: TRBD1; v_gene: TRBV7-2; CDR3aa: CASSLGGQGYEQYF; CDR3nt: TGTGCCAGCAGTTTAGGAGGACAGGGCTACGAGCAGTACTTC
j_gene: TRBJ1-1; abundance: few; d_gene: -; v_gene: TRBV6-5; CDR3aa: CASSYFKGGMAEAFF; CDR3nt: TGTGCCAGCAGTTACTTCAAGGGGGGTATGGCTGAAGCTTTCTTT
j_gene: TRBJ2-2; abundance: few; d_gene: -; v_gene: TRBV4-2; CDR3aa: CASSSRQGGTGELFF; CDR3nt: TGTGCCAGCAGCTCACGACAAGGCGGGACCGGGGAGCTGTTTTTT
j_gene: TRBJ1-1; abundance: -; d_gene: -; v_gene: TRBV18; CDR3aa: CASSPQGTGAEAFF; CDR3nt: TGTGCCAGCTCACCACAGGGTACGGGCGCTGAAGCTTTCTTT
j_gene: TRBJ2-1; abundance: -; d_gene: -; v_gene: TRBV10-3; CDR3aa: CAISEPGRPTNEQFF; CDR3nt: TGTGCCATCAGTGAACCAGGGCGTCCTACAAATGAGCAGTTCTTC
j_gene: TRBJ1-2; abundance: -; d_gene: -; v_gene: TRBV20-1; CDR3aa: CSARDWDVEYGYTF; CDR3nt: TGCAGTGCTAGAGATTGGGACGTAGAGTATGGCTACACCTTC
j_gene: TRBJ2-1; abundance: few; d_gene: -; v_gene: TRBV11-2; CDR3aa: CASTTNGEAGYNEQFF; CDR3nt: TGTGCCAGCACCACTAACGGGGAGGCCGGTTACAATGAGCAGTTCTTC
j_gene: TRBJ2-7; abundance: -; d_gene: TRBD2; v_gene: TRBV3-1; CDR3aa: CASSQVGGGPSYEQYF; CDR3nt: TGTGCCAGCAGCCAAGTAGGCGGGGGTCCCTCCTACGAGCAGTACTTC
j_gene: TRBJ2-6; abundance: -; d_gene: -; v_gene: TRBV5-1; CDR3aa: CASSLAPGQTSGANVLTF; CDR3nt: TGCGCCAGCAGCTTGGCCCCCGGGCAGACCTCTGGGGCCAACGTCCTGACTTTC
j_gene: TRBJ2-1; abundance: few; d_gene: -; v_gene: TRBV12-3/TRBV12-4; CDR3aa: CASSLSTRATYNEQFF; CDR3nt: TGTGCCAGCAGTTTAAGTACCCGCGCAACCTACAATGAGCAGTTCTTC